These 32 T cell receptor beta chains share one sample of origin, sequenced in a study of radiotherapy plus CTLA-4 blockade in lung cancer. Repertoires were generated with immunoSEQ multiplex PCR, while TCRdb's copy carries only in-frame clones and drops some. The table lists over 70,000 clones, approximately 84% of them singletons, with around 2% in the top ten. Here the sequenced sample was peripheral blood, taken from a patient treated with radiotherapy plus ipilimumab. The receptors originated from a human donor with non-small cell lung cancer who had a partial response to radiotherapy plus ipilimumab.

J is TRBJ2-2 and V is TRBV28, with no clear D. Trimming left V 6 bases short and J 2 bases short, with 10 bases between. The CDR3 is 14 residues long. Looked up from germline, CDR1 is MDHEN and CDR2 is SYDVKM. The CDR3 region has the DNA TGTGCCAGCAGCCCCGTCCTTAACACCGGGGAGCTGTTTTTT. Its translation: CASSPVLNTGELFF.

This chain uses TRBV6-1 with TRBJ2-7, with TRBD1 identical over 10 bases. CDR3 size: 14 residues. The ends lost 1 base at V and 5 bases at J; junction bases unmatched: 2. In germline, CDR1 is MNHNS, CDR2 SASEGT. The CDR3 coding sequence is TGTGCCAGCAGTGAAGAAGGACAGGGGGACGAGCAGTACGTC. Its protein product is CASSEEGQGDEQYV.

The CDR3: CAWSPLGLRGELFF. The CDR3 coding sequence is TGTGCCTGGAGTCCCCTGGGACTTCGCGGGGAGCTGTTTTTT. This chain links TRBV30 with TRBJ2-2, with D perhaps matching TRBD2 (6 bases). Trimming removed 2 bases from V and 7 bases from J, with 14 bases in between. The CDR3 consists of 14 residues. Per germline, CDR1 GTSNPN and CDR2 SVGIG (reference sequence). Together with reference TRBV30 and TRBJ2-2, the CDR3 gives the full variable domain: SQTIHQWPATLVQPVGSPLSLECTVEGTSNPNLYWYRQAAGRGLQLLFYSVGIGQISSEVPQNLSASRPQDRQFILSSKKLLLSDSGFYLCAWSPLGLRGELFFGEGSRLTVL.

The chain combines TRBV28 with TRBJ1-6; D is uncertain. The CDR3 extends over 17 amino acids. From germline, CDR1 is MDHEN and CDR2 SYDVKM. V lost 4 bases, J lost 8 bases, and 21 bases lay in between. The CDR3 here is CASSSTFVGTGYSPLHF. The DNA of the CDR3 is TGTGCCAGCAGTTCTACATTCGTCGGCACGGGGTATTCACCCCTCCACTTT.

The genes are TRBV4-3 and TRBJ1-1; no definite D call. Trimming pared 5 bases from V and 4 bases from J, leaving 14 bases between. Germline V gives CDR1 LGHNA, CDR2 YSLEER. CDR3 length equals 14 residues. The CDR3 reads CASSSIGSGTEAFF. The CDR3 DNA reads TGCGCCAGCAGCTCTATAGGGAGTGGCACTGAAGCTTTCTTT.

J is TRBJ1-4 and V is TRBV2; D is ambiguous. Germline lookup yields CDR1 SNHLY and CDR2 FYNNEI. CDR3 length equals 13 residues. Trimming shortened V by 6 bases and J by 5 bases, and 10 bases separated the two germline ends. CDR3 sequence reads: CASRPSRNEKLFF. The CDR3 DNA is TGTGCCAGCAGACCTAGCAGGAATGAAAAACTGTTTTTT.

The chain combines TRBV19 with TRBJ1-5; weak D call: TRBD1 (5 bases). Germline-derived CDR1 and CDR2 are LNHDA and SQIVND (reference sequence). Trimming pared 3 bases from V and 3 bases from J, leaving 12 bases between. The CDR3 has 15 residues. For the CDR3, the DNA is TGTGCCAGTAGTATCCCGGGGGACCTCAATCAGCCCCAGCATTTT. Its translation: CASSIPGDLNQPQHF.

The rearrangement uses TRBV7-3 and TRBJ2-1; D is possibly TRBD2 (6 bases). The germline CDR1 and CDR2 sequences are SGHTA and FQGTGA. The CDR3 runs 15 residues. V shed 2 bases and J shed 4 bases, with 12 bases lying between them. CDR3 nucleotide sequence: TGTGCCAGCAGCTTAGGAGGGCTAAAGTACAATGAGCAGTTCTTC. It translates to CASSLGGLKYNEQFF.

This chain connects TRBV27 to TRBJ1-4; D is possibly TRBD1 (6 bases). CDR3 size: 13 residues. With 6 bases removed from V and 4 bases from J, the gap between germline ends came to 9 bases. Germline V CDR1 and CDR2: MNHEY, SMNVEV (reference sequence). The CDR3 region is CASRDSSNEKLFF. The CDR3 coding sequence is TGTGCCAGCAGGGACAGTAGTAATGAAAAACTGTTTTTT.

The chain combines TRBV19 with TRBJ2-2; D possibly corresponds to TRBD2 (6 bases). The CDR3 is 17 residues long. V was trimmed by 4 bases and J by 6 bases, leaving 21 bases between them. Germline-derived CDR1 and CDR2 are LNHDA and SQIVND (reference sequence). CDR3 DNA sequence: TGTGCCAGTAGTAACCCACCGGGACTCATGGGGGCCGGGGAGCTGTTTTTT. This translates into CASSNPPGLMGAGELFF.

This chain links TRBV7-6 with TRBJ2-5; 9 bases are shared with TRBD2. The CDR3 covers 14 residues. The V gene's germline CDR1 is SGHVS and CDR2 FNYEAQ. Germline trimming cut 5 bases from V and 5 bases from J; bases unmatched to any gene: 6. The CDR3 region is CASSKGGRAETQYF. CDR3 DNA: TGTGCCAGCAGCAAGGGCGGGAGGGCTGAGACCCAGTACTTC.

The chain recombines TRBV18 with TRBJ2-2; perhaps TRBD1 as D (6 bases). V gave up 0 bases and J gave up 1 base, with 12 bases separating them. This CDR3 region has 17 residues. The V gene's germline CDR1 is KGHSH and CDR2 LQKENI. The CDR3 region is CASSPPLGHQNTGELFF. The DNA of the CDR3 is TGTGCCAGCTCACCACCGTTGGGACACCAGAACACCGGGGAGCTGTTTTTT.

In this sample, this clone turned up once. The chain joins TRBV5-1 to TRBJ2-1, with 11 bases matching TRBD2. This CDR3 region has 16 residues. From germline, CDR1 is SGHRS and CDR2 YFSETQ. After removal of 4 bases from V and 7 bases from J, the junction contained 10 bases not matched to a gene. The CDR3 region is CASSPLAGGGGNEQFF. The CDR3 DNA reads TGCGCCAGCAGCCCCTTAGCGGGAGGGGGGGGAAATGAGCAGTTCTTC. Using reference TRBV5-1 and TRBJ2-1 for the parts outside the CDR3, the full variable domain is KAGVTQTPRYLIKTRGQQVTLSCSPISGHRSVSWYQQTPGQGLQFLFEYFSETQRNKGNFPGRFSGRQFSNSRSEMNVSTLELGDSALYLCASSPLAGGGGNEQFFGPGTRLTVL.

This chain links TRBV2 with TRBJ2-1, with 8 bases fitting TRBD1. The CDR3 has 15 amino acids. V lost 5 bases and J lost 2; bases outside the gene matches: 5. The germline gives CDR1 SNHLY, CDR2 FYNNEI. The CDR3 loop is CASSFDRGAYNEQFF. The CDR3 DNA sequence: TGTGCCAGCAGTTTTGACAGGGGCGCCTACAATGAGCAGTTCTTC. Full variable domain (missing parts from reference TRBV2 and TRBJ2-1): EPEVTQTPSHQVTQMGQEVILRCVPISNHLYFYWYRQILGQKVEFLVSFYNNEISEKSEIFDDQFSVERPDGSNFTLKIRSTKLEDSAMYFCASSFDRGAYNEQFFGPGTRLTVL.

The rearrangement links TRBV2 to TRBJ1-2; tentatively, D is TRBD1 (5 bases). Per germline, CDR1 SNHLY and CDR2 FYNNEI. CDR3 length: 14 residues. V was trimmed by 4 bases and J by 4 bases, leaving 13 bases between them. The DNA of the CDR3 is TGTGCCAGCAGTGCGGGGCGGGAAATCTATGGCTACACCTTC. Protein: CASSAGREIYGYTF. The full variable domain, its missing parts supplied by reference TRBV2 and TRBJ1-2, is EPEVTQTPSHQVTQMGQEVILRCVPISNHLYFYWYRQILGQKVEFLVSFYNNEISEKSEIFDDQFSVERPDGSNFTLKIRSTKLEDSAMYFCASSAGREIYGYTFGSGTRLTVV.

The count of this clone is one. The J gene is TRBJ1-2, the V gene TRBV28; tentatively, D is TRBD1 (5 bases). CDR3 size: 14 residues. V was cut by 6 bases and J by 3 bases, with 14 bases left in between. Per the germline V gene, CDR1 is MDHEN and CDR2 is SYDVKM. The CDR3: CASSPGGGDYGYTF. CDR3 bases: TGTGCCAGCAGCCCGGGCGGGGGGGACTATGGCTACACCTTC.

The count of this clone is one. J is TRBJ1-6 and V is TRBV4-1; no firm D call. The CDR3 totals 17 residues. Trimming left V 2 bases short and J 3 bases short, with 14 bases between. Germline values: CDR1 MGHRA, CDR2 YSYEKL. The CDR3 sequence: CASSQYPGGSYNSPLHF. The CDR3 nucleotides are TGCGCCAGCAGCCAATATCCCGGCGGAAGCTATAATTCACCCCTCCACTTT.

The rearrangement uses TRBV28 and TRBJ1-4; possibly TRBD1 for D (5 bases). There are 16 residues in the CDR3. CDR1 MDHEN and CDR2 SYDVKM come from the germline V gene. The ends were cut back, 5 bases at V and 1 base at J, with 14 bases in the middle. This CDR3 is CASSGVGLVTNEKLFF. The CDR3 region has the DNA TGTGCCAGCAGTGGAGTGGGGCTAGTAACTAATGAAAAACTGTTTTTT.

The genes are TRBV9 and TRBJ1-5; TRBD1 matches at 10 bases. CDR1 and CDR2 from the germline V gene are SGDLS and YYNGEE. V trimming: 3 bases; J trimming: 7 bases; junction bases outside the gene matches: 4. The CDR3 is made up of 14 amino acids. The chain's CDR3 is CASSDRDRGQPQHF. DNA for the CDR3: TGTGCCAGCAGCGACCGGGACAGGGGACAGCCCCAGCATTTT.

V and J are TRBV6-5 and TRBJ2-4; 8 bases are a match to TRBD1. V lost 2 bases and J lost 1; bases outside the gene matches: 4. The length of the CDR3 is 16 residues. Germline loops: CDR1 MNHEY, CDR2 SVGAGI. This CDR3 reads CASSYQRTGAKNIQYF. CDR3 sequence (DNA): TGTGCCAGCAGTTACCAGCGGACAGGGGCCAAAAACATTCAGTACTTC.

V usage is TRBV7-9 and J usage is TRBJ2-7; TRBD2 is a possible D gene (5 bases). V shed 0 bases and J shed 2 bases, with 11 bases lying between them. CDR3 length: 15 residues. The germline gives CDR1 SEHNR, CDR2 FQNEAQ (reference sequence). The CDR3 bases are TGTGCCAGCAGCTTAGCAGGGAGTGAAGCCTACGAGCAGTACTTC. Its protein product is CASSLAGSEAYEQYF.

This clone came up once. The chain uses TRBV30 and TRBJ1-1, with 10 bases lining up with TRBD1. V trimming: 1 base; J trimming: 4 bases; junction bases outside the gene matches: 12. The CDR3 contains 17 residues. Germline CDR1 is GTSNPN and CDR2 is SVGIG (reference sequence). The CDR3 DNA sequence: TGTGCCTGGAGTGCCTCGACAGGGGGCTCGGTTAGCACTGAAGCTTTCTTT. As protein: CAWSASTGGSVSTEAFF.

CDR3 region: CASSLGPLTQDGYTF. The CDR3 bases are TGTGCCAGCAGCTTAGGTCCCCTGACACAGGATGGCTACACCTTC. This chain connects TRBV7-2 to TRBJ1-2; tentative D call: TRBD1 (5 bases). The length of the CDR3 is 15 residues. The V end lost 1 base, the J end lost 6 bases, and 15 bases lay between the germline ends. The germline gives CDR1 SGHTA, CDR2 FQGNSA.

The CDR3 DNA sequence: TGTGCCAGCAGGCTCAATACAGGGGACACAGATACGCAGTATTTT. Translation gives CASRLNTGDTDTQYF. The chain combines TRBV6-5 with TRBJ2-3; TRBD1 agrees at 7 bases. The trim removed 6 bases at V and 2 bases at J, leaving 8 bases unmatched. The CDR3 is 15 amino acids. The germline CDR1 and CDR2 sequences are MNHEY and SVGAGI.

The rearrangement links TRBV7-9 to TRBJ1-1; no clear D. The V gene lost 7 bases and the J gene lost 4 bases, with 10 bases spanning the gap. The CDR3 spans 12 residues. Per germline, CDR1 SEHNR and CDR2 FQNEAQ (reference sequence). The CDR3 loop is CASNLISTEAFF. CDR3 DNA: TGTGCCAGCAACCTTATTAGCACTGAAGCTTTCTTT.

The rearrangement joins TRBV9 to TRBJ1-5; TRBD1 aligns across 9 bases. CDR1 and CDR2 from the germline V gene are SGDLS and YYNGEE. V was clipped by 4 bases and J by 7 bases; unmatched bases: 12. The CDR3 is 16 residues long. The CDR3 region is CASSRDENRGHQPQHF. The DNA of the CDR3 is TGTGCCAGCAGCCGAGATGAAAACAGGGGGCACCAGCCCCAGCATTTT.

In DNA, the CDR3 is TGTGCCAGTAGTATAACCCGACTATTGACGGGGGGGTTGGATGGCTACACCTTC. Its protein product is CASSITRLLTGGLDGYTF. This chain connects TRBV19 to TRBJ1-2, with TRBD1 as a possible D gene (5 bases). CDR1 is LNHDA, CDR2 SQIVND, per germline (reference sequence). V gave up 2 bases and J gave up 6 bases, with 25 bases separating them. This CDR3 comprises 18 residues.

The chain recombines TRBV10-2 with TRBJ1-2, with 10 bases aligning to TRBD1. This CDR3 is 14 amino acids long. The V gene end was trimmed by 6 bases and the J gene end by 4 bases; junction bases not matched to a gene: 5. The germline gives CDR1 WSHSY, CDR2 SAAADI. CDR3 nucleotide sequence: TGCGCCAGCAGGGGGACAGGGGACCTCTATGGCTACACCTTC. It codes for CASRGTGDLYGYTF.

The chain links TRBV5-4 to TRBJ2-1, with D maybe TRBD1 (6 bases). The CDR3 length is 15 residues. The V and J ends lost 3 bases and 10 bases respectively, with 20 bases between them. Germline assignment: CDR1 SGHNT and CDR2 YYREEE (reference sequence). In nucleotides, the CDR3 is TGTGCCAGCAGCTCAGGGCAGGGGCCTTTGGGAGAGCAGTTCTTC. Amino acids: CASSSGQGPLGEQFF.

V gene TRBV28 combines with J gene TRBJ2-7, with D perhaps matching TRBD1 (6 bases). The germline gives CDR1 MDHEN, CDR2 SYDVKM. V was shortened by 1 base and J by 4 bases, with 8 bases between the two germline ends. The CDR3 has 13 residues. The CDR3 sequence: CASSLSQGYEQYV. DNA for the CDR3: TGTGCCAGCAGTTTATCCCAGGGGTACGAGCAGTACGTC.

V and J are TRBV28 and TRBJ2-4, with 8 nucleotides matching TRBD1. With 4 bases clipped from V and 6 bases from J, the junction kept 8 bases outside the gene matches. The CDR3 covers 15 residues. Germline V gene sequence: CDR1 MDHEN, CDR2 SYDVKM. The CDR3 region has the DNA TGTGCCAGCAGTTCCTTCAGGGGGCGCGGAAACATTCAGTACTTC. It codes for CASSSFRGRGNIQYF.

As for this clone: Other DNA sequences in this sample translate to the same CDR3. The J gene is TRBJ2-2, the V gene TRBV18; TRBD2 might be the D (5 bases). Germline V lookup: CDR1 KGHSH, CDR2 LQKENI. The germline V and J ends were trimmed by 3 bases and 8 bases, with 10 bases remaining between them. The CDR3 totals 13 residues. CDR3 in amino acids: CASSPAGPGELFF. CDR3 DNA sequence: TGTGCCAGCTCACCGGCGGGTCCAGGGGAGCTGTTTTTT.